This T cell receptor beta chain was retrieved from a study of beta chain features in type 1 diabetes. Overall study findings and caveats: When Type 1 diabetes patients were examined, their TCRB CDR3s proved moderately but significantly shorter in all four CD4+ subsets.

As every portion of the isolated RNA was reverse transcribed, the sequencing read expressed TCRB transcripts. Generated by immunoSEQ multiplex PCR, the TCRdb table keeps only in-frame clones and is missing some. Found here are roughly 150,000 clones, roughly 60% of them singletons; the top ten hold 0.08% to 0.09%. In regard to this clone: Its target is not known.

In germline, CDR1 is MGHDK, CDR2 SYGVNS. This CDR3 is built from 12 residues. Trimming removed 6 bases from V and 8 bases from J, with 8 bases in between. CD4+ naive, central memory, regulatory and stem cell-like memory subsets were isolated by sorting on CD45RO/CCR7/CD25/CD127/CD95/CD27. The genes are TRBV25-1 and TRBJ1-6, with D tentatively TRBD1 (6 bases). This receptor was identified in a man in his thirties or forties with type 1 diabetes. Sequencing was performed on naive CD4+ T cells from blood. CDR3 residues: CASRQGYSPLHF. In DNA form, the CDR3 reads TGTGCCAGCAGACAGGGCTATTCACCCCTCCACTTT.